The sequence of this T cell receptor beta chain was determined in a study of response to subunit inactivated influenza vaccine. General study points: Authors suggested seasonal influenza vaccinations each recruit few new T cells.

This clonotype was detected a few times. Its specificity is unknown. CDR1 and CDR2 (germline): MNHNS, SASEGT. CDR3 size: 16 residues. V lost 6 bases to trimming and J lost 3 bases; unmatched junction nucleotides: 8. TCRdb reanalysed the RT-PCR reads using MiXCR and keeps one entry per CDR3 protein. The sample carries some 800,000 distinct CDR3 sequences, around 20% recorded once. Sequencing used PBMCs from blood, obtained roughly 5 days after vaccination. This chain links TRBV6-1 with TRBJ2-3, with 11 bases fitting TRBD2. The receptor was isolated from a man aged 45-65 years who received an inactivated influenza vaccine. The CDR3 DNA reads TGTGCCAGCAGCCCCGGGATAGCGGGGGGGACAGATACGCAGTATTTT. Its protein is CASSPGIAGGTDTQYF.